A single sample gave rise to the 6 T cell receptor beta chains below, sequenced in a study of cytomegalovirus exposure and HLA in healthy donors listed by TCRdb under 2017. The library was produced with the immunoSEQ multiplex PCR assay. TCRdb took over this immuneACCESS table, retaining in-frame rearrangements with V and J assigned. Such tables are incomplete; in checked studies, under half of the missing clones stem from an unresolved V gene, and the remainder is unexplained. Across this sample there are about 120,000 clones, with 85% to 90% seen only once. The top ten clones comprise over 6% of the sample. Specimen: PBMCs. These receptors came from a woman aged 18-29 years in good health and CMV-seropositive.

This clone was recorded a few times. The V call is TRBV30, the J call TRBJ2-4; D possibly corresponds to TRBD2 (7 bases). Germline CDR1 reads GTSNPN; CDR2 reads SVGIG (reference sequence). This CDR3 comprises 15 residues. Trimming cost V 3 bases and J 8 bases, with 20 bases left between them. The CDR3 region has the DNA TGTGCCTGGAGCTATCTAGGGGGGAGCGGGGACATTCAGTACTTC. It is translated as CAWSYLGGSGDIQYF. Supplemented by reference TRBV30 and TRBJ2-4, the full variable domain reads SQTIHQWPATLVQPVGSPLSLECTVEGTSNPNLYWYRQAAGRGLQLLFYSVGIGQISSEVPQNLSASRPQDRQFILSSKKLLLSDSGFYLCAWSYLGGSGDIQYFGAGTRLSVL.

The chain has TRBV15 and TRBJ1-4, with D possibly TRBD1 on 6 matching bases. Between the trimmed V and J ends, which lost 3 bases and 8 bases, there was a span of 13 bases. The germline V gene encodes CDR1 LNHNV and CDR2 YYDKDF (reference sequence). This CDR3 spans 14 amino acids. The CDR3: CATSRITGFEKLFF. The CDR3 DNA reads TGTGCCACCAGCAGGATAACAGGGTTCGAAAAACTGTTTTTT.

The gene calls are TRBV13 and TRBJ2-3, with 10 bases that match TRBD2. Unmatched junction bases numbered 9, after V lost 4 bases and J lost 5 bases. This CDR3 is 16 amino acids long. CDR1 is PRHDT and CDR2 is FYEKMQ in the germline V gene (reference sequence). The chain's CDR3 is CASSSRTSGRVDTQYF. As DNA, the CDR3 is TGTGCCAGCAGCTCCAGGACTAGCGGTCGGGTAGATACGCAGTATTTT.

The chain joins TRBV5-5 to TRBJ1-5, with 11 bases identical to TRBD1. Germline V CDR1 and CDR2: SGHKS, YYEKEE (reference sequence). The trim removed 2 bases at V and 6 bases at J, leaving 4 bases unmatched. CDR3 length: 15 amino acids. The CDR3 region has the DNA TGTGCCAGCAGCTTCGGACAGGGGGCTTTTCAGCCCCAGCATTTT. Protein sequence: CASSFGQGAFQPQHF.

The V and J genes are TRBV7-3 and TRBJ2-7, with a weak D call TRBD2 (6 bases). The V gene's germline CDR1 is SGHTA and CDR2 FQGTGA. CDR3 size: 17 residues. V was shortened by 2 bases and J by 1 base, with 18 bases between the two germline ends. The CDR3 nucleotides are TGTGCCAGCAGCTTAGACGATTTACCGGGAGCATCCTACGAGCAGTACTTC. Its protein is CASSLDDLPGASYEQYF.

This chain uses TRBV5-1 with TRBJ2-1; 13 bases align to TRBD2. Germline trimming cut 4 bases from V and 9 bases from J; bases unmatched to any gene: 7. The CDR3 has 15 residues. CDR1 is SGHRS, CDR2 YFSETQ, per germline. This chain's CDR3 is CASSPLAGGLGEQFF. CDR3 sequence (DNA): TGCGCCAGCAGCCCACTAGCGGGAGGGCTCGGTGAGCAGTTCTTC.